The next 30 T cell receptor beta chains were all read from a single sample in a study of blood T cell repertoires in COVID-19. TCRdb's table, derived via immunoSEQ multiplex PCR, lists solely in-frame clones and lacks some. The table includes 150,000 or so clones, 87% detected once. What was sequenced was PBMCs or T cells enriched from blood (not recorded which). The receptors stem from a woman aged 40 to 50 who had been exposed to COVID-19.

This clone came up once. The chain uses TRBV3-1 (or the pseudogene TRBV3-2) and TRBJ2-1; 11 bases agree with TRBD2. The CDR3 length is 15 residues. With V trimmed by 4 bases and J by 4 bases, 3 bases remained unmatched. The germline V gene has CDR1 LGHDT and CDR2 YNNKEL (reference sequence). CDR3 loop: CASSPLAGVYNEQFF. As DNA, the CDR3 is TGTGCCAGCAGCCCACTAGCGGGAGTTTACAATGAGCAGTTCTTC.

J is TRBJ1-2 and V is TRBV27; 8 bases agree with TRBD1. CDR3 length: 13 amino acids. From germline, CDR1 is MNHEY and CDR2 SMNVEV (reference sequence). The J segment lost 5 bases and the V segment lost 4 bases, leaving 3 bases of the junction unmatched. The CDR3 sequence: CASSSRTGYGYTF. The CDR3 DNA reads TGTGCCAGCAGTTCCCGGACAGGGTATGGCTACACCTTC.

The CDR3: CASSVQGLDEAFF. For the CDR3, the DNA is TGCGCCAGCAGCGTACAGGGGCTCGATGAAGCTTTCTTT. The chain employs TRBV5-1 and TRBJ1-1; 7 bases align to TRBD1. The germline CDR1 and CDR2 sequences are SGHRS and YFSETQ. Trimming cost V 4 bases and J 7 bases; bases outside gene matches: 7. The CDR3 covers 13 residues.

This chain connects TRBV11-2 to TRBJ1-6; D call uncertain. The V end was cut by 0 bases, the J end by 13 bases, with 10 bases between. CDR3 length equals 13 residues. CDR1 and CDR2 from the germline V gene are SGHAT and FQNNGV. DNA of the CDR3: TGTGCCAGCAGCTTAGATTTCAGTCCGCCCCTCCACTTT. Protein sequence: CASSLDFSPPLHF.

As concerns this clone: The same CDR3 also results from other DNA sequences found in this sample. The chain uses TRBV6-5 and TRBJ1-5, with 8 nucleotides matching TRBD1. Trimming cost V 6 bases and J 4 bases; bases outside gene matches: 5. CDR3 length equals 14 residues. Germline V gene lookup returns CDR1 MNHEY and CDR2 SVGAGI. The CDR3 DNA reads TGTGCCAGCAGGCCCGGACAGGGTAATCAGCCCCAGCATTTT. It codes for CASRPGQGNQPQHF.

The V call is TRBV29-1, the J call TRBJ1-5; possible D gene TRBD1, 6 bases. CDR3 size: 15 residues. CDR1 is SQVTM and CDR2 is ANQGSEA in the germline V gene. V was cut by 6 bases and J by 3 bases, with 18 bases left in between. The CDR3 DNA is TGCAGCGTCTCCGCCCCGGGGGGGCACAATCAGCCCCAGCATTTT. Its translation: CSVSAPGGHNQPQHF.

The chain joins TRBV7-2 to TRBJ1-6, with TRBD1 matching 9 bases. V lost 6 bases, J lost 8 bases, and 8 bases stayed unmatched. Germline CDR1 is SGHTA and CDR2 is FQGNSA. CDR3 length: 15 residues. CDR3 amino acids: CASRMTGTGYSPLHF. In nucleotides, the CDR3 is TGTGCCAGCAGGATGACCGGGACAGGGTATTCACCCCTCCACTTT.

V usage is TRBV28 and J usage is TRBJ1-2, with 12 bases lining up with TRBD1. CDR1 is MDHEN and CDR2 is SYDVKM in the germline V gene. The CDR3 is 16 amino acids. The V segment lost 4 bases and the J segment 1 base; nucleotides outside the gene matches: 4. The CDR3 spells CASSSGQGADNYGYTF. CDR3 DNA: TGTGCCAGCAGTTCGGGACAGGGGGCCGATAACTATGGCTACACCTTC.

The V call is TRBV4-2, the J call TRBJ2-3, with 7 positions matching TRBD2. The ends lost 1 base at V and 4 bases at J; junction bases unmatched: 5. The length of the CDR3 is 15 residues. The germline V gene has CDR1 LGHNA and CDR2 YNFKEQ. The CDR3 nucleotides read TGTGCCAGCAGCCAAGCTGGCGGGGGTTCAGATACGCAGTATTTT. This encodes CASSQAGGGSDTQYF.

This clone was seen once. V usage is TRBV5-1 and J usage is TRBJ1-4, with 8 bases fitting TRBD1. CDR1 is SGHRS and CDR2 is YFSETQ in the germline V gene. J was trimmed by 1 base and V by 1 base; bases with no gene match: 6. This CDR3 region has 17 residues. The CDR3: CASSLHLQGVTNEKLFF. CDR3 nucleotide sequence: TGCGCCAGCAGCTTGCACCTACAGGGGGTAACTAATGAAAAACTGTTTTTT.

The chain carries TRBV6-2 or TRBV6-3 and TRBJ2-6, with a weak D call TRBD1 (5 bases). Germline V CDR1 and CDR2: MNHEY, SVGEGT. Trimming stripped 5 bases from V and 0 bases from J, with 8 bases between. CDR3 length equals 15 residues. The CDR3 sequence is CASSTGGSGANVLTF. The DNA for the CDR3 is TGTGCCAGCAGTACAGGCGGCTCTGGGGCCAACGTCCTGACTTTC.

The chain carries TRBV19 and TRBJ1-1, with TRBD1 as a possible D gene (5 bases). V was trimmed by 7 bases and J by 1 base, leaving 19 bases between them. Germline values: CDR1 LNHDA, CDR2 SQIVND (reference sequence). The CDR3 runs 16 residues. The CDR3 reads CASTKRAVRANTEAFF. DNA of the CDR3: TGTGCCAGTACCAAACGGGCGGTCAGGGCGAACACTGAAGCTTTCTTT.

The gene calls are TRBV4-3 and TRBJ2-1, with 10 bases fitting TRBD2. The CDR3 extends over 17 amino acids. Germline CDR1 LGHNA, CDR2 YSLEER. V shed 0 bases and J 2 bases; nucleotides not matched to a gene: 4. In DNA form, the CDR3 reads TGCGCCAGCAGCCAAGAAAAACTAGCGGGAACCTACAATGAGCAGTTCTTC. Residues: CASSQEKLAGTYNEQFF.

V usage is TRBV12-3 or TRBV12-4 and J usage is TRBJ1-1, with TRBD1 matching 7 bases. The V segment lost 0 bases and the J segment 10 bases; nucleotides outside the gene matches: 2. The CDR3 is 12 residues long. This CDR3 is CASSLAHRGAFF. The CDR3 nucleotides are TGTGCCAGCAGTTTAGCGCACAGGGGAGCTTTCTTT.

The chain carries TRBV9 and TRBJ2-7; D might be TRBD2 (5 bases). CDR3 length: 13 residues. The ends were cut back, 2 bases at V and 3 bases at J, with 9 bases in the middle. CDR1 SGDLS and CDR2 YYNGEE come from the germline V gene. The CDR3 DNA reads TGTGCCAGCAGCGTCGGACTGGACTACGAGCAGTACTTC. It specifies CASSVGLDYEQYF.

The chain carries TRBV21-1 and TRBJ1-5. TRBV21-1 is reported as a pseudogene. The CDR3 extends over 18 amino acids. The CDR3 DNA sequence: TGTGCCAGCAGCAAAGCCTCGGGGGGGGTTGCCCACAATCAGCCCCAGCATTTT. Amino acids: CASSKASGGVAHNQPQHF.

The CDR3 nucleotides read TGCGCCAGCAGCCAAGAATTAGGGGGAGATACGCAGTATTTT. Translating it yields CASSQELGGDTQYF. The chain links TRBV4-1 to TRBJ2-3, with D perhaps matching TRBD1 (6 bases). V was shortened by 0 bases and J by 5 bases, with 9 bases between the two germline ends. Germline CDR1 MGHRA, CDR2 YSYEKL. The CDR3 has 14 residues.

The gene calls are TRBV5-4 and TRBJ1-1; a possible D gene is TRBD1 (6 bases). Trimming cost V 5 bases and J 1 base, with 9 bases left between them. This CDR3 has 13 residues. The germline V gene encodes CDR1 SGHNT and CDR2 YYREEE (reference sequence). The CDR3, as DNA: TGTGCCAGCAGTCGGACAGAGAACACTGAAGCTTTCTTT. Encoded protein: CASSRTENTEAFF. The whole variable domain, filled in from reference TRBV5-4 and TRBJ1-1, reads ETGVTQSPTHLIKTRGQQVTLRCSSQSGHNTVSWYQQALGQGPQFIFQYYREEENGRGNFPPRFSGLQFPNYSSELNVNALELDDSALYLCASSRTENTEAFFGQGTRLTVV.

The chain links TRBV6-5 to TRBJ1-3; TRBD1 matches at 8 bases. CDR3 length: 15 amino acids. V was clipped by 5 bases and J by 4 bases; unmatched bases: 7. Looked up from germline, CDR1 is MNHEY and CDR2 is SVGAGI. The CDR3 coding sequence is TGTGCCAGCAGTCCAAGGACAGGGTACGGAAACACCATATATTTT. Protein: CASSPRTGYGNTIYF.

The rearrangement joins TRBV11-2 to TRBJ1-1; 8 bases align to TRBD1. CDR1 and CDR2 from the germline V gene are SGHAT and FQNNGV. The CDR3 totals 14 residues. Trimming took 5 bases from V and 1 from J; bases not matched to a gene: 3. CDR3 sequence (DNA): TGTGCCAGCAGCCGTGGACAGGGGAACACTGAAGCTTTCTTT. This sequence encodes CASSRGQGNTEAFF.

The chain carries TRBV19 and TRBJ2-7, with D maybe TRBD2 (5 bases). The CDR3 loop spans 14 amino acids. Trimming stripped 3 bases from V and 7 bases from J, with 16 bases between. Per the germline V gene, CDR1 is LNHDA and CDR2 is SQIVND (reference sequence). CDR3 sequence reads: CASSINQAGGEQYF. The CDR3 coding sequence is TGTGCCAGTAGTATCAACCAGGCCGGCGGGGAGCAGTACTTC. Full variable domain (outside the CDR3, taken from reference TRBV19 and TRBJ2-7): DGGITQSPKYLFRKEGQNVTLSCEQNLNHDAMYWYRQDPGQGLRLIYYSQIVNDFQKGDIAEGYSVSREKKESFPLTVTSAQKNPTAFYLCASSINQAGGEQYFGPGTRLTVT.

This clone was observed a few times. The genes are TRBV9 and TRBJ1-5; D is unresolved. From germline, CDR1 is SGDLS and CDR2 YYNGEE. CDR3 length: 15 residues. Trimming took off 2 bases at V and 1 base at J, with 10 bases between the two ends. CDR3 amino acids: CASSVSAVSNQPQHF. The CDR3 bases are TGTGCCAGCAGCGTTTCAGCGGTGAGCAATCAGCCCCAGCATTTT.

CDR3 in DNA: TGCAGCGTTATAGTGGCGGGGGAAGCAAATGAGCAGTTCTTC. It specifies CSVIVAGEANEQFF. This chain joins TRBV29-1 and TRBJ2-1; TRBD2 agrees at 7 bases. Looked up from germline, CDR1 is SQVTM and CDR2 is ANQGSEA. There are 14 residues in the CDR3. With V trimmed by 5 bases and J by 7 bases, 11 bases remained unmatched.

In regard to this clone: Relative to the germline gene, one junction end is altered; a read error may explain this. CDR3 coding DNA: TGTGCCAGCAGCCCAGCGTCGGGACAGGGGGACTTC. Translation gives CASSPASGQGDF. The chain carries TRBV11-2 and TRBJ2-5, with 11 bases that match TRBD1. The CDR3 sequence is 12 residues long. Looked up from germline, CDR1 is SGHAT and CDR2 is FQNNGV.

The chain uses TRBV28 and TRBJ2-7, with TRBD1 matching 9 bases. After removal of 3 bases from V and 1 base from J, the junction contained 1 base not matched to a gene. This CDR3 region has 14 residues. Per germline, CDR1 MDHEN and CDR2 SYDVKM. The CDR3 DNA is TGTGCCAGCAGTTTGACAGGGGGGTCCTACGAGCAGTACTTC. Translating gives CASSLTGGSYEQYF.

The V and J genes are TRBV25-1 and TRBJ2-2; 9 bases are a match to TRBD1. Germline values: CDR1 MGHDK, CDR2 SYGVNS. The CDR3 loop spans 17 amino acids. The ends lost 3 bases at V and 6 bases at J; junction bases unmatched: 11. The CDR3 nucleotides read TGTGCCAGCAGTGAGGAACACAGGGGGCCGGTGTCCGGGGAGCTGTTTTTT. Protein: CASSEEHRGPVSGELFF. The full variable domain, with the rest looked up from reference TRBV25-1 and TRBJ2-2, is EADIYQTPRYLVIGTGKKITLECSQTMGHDKMYWYQQDPGMELHLIHYSYGVNSTEKGDLSSESTVSRIRTEHFPLTLESARPSHTSQYLCASSEEHRGPVSGELFFGEGSRLTVL.

The V and J genes are TRBV27 and TRBJ2-1; TRBD2 aligns across 10 bases. Germline V gives CDR1 MNHEY, CDR2 SMNVEV (reference sequence). The CDR3 has 16 residues. Trimming cost V 5 bases and J 4 bases; bases outside gene matches: 8. The CDR3 reads CASSILAGVLYNEQFF. The CDR3 DNA sequence: TGTGCCAGCAGTATTCTAGCGGGAGTTCTGTACAATGAGCAGTTCTTC.

This chain connects TRBV3-1 (or the pseudogene TRBV3-2) to TRBJ2-7; D is unclear. The CDR3 runs 13 residues. V lost 0 bases and J 2 bases, leaving 5 bases between the germline ends. Germline lookup yields CDR1 LGHDT and CDR2 YNNKEL (reference sequence). As DNA, the CDR3 is TGTGCCAGCAGCCAAGAACGAGCCTACGAGCAGTACTTC. Its translation is CASSQERAYEQYF.

This CDR3 is CASSSGTEAFF. The DNA of the CDR3 is TGTGCCAGCAGTTCGGGGACTGAAGCTTTCTTT. This rearrangement joins TRBV25-1 to TRBJ1-1; D call uncertain. Trimming took 5 bases from V and 5 from J, leaving 6 bases between them. CDR1 MGHDK and CDR2 SYGVNS come from the germline V gene. This CDR3 region has 11 residues.

The V call is TRBV6-1, the J call TRBJ1-1; D unresolved. CDR1 and CDR2 (germline): MNHNS, SASEGT. The V gene lost 3 bases and the J gene lost 3 bases, with 8 bases spanning the gap. This CDR3 spans 13 amino acids. The CDR3 region is CASSDSLYTEAFF. DNA of the CDR3: TGTGCCAGCAGTGATTCCCTGTACACTGAAGCTTTCTTT.